The clone carrying this TCR beta chain was picked up a small number of times. As yet, its antigen is unknown. This may be a read error: a much more frequent sequence differs by one nucleotide. This entry belongs to a study of breast tumors, draining lymph nodes, adjacent tissues. Notes on the study in general: Findings are consistent with lymph node origin and intratumoral expansion of most tumor T cells. Luminal-like breast cancer showed significantly greater tumor-nontumor repertoire similarity than basal-like breast cancer did. Data only fit, rather than demonstrated, lymph node origin of most tumor T cells.

TCRdb re-called the multiplex PCR reads through MiXCR, storing one row per CDR3 protein. Of fewer than 250,000 distinct CDR3 sequences listed, about 30% are singletons. The lymph nodes were axillary draining lymph nodes from breast cancer patients. This receptor was identified in a female donor with breast cancer. Some clones in this sample may be carry-over from other donors' samples. Source material: axillary lymph node tissue.

CDR3 in amino acids: CSASRGINTGELFF. In DNA form, the CDR3 reads TGCAGTGCCTCGAGGGGGATCAACACCGGGGAGCTGTTTTTT. The chain employs TRBV20-1 and TRBJ2-2, with a tentative D call TRBD1 (6 bases). This CDR3 has 14 residues. Germline CDR1 DFQATT, CDR2 SNEGSKA (reference sequence). The V end lost 6 bases, the J end lost 2 bases, and 13 bases lay between the germline ends.